This T cell receptor (beta chain) came from a study of T cell changes during pregnancy in multiple sclerosis. Generated by immunoSEQ multiplex PCR, the TCRdb table keeps only in-frame clones and is missing some. This table holds roughly 93,000 clones, about 91% found once. V was trimmed by 0 bases and J by 2 bases, leaving 10 bases between them. The CDR3 length is 15 residues. Per the germline V gene, CDR1 is ENHRY and CDR2 is SYGVKD. Sequenced material: peripheral blood, taken before pregnancy. This chain uses TRBV10-3 with TRBJ1-2; D is possibly TRBD1 (5 bases). The clonotype was recovered from a female donor with multiple sclerosis, enrolled in a pregnancy study. CDR3 sequence (DNA): TGTGCCATCAGTGAGTCGGCAGGGCAGAACTATGGCTACACCTTC. Its translation is CAISESAGQNYGYTF.